These 22 T cell receptor beta chains were sequenced from one sample in a study of blood T cells in healthy people across ages. Combining a sample-barcoded 5' primer with a J-beta primer mix, a second PCR ran for 7 to 11 cycles. TCRdb itself ran the 5' RACE reads through MiXCR, one entry per CDR3 protein. The sample comprises approximately 1.5 million distinct CDR3 sequences, around 36% of which are singletons, and 11% rests with the top ten. Material for sequencing was blood. Receptor source: a woman aged 25 to 45 in good health.

The J gene is TRBJ2-2, the V gene TRBV7-9; D ambiguous. Germline V gene sequence: CDR1 SEHNR, CDR2 FQNEAQ (reference sequence). V lost 2 bases and J lost 8, with 12 bases in between. CDR3 size: 14 residues. The CDR3 DNA reads as TGTGCCAGCAGCTTAATCCAGGTTGCGGGGGAGCTGTTTTTT. Residues: CASSLIQVAGELFF.

The gene calls are TRBV27 and TRBJ1-1, with TRBD1 matching 7 bases. J lost 5 bases, V lost 6 bases, and 6 bases had no gene match. This CDR3 region has 13 residues. CDR1 and CDR2 (germline): MNHEY, SMNVEV (reference sequence). For the CDR3, the DNA is TGTGCCAGCAGACAGGGGCGGGTAACTGAAGCTTTCTTT. It yields the protein CASRQGRVTEAFF.

Comments on this clonotype: A junction end diverges from the germline sequence, so it may reflect a read error. The V and J genes are TRBV5-1 and TRBJ1-6; 7 bases map to TRBD1. The CDR3 length is 17 residues. Germline-derived CDR1 and CDR2 are SGHRS and YFSETQ. CDR3 sequence: CASSLGQQSSYSSPLHF. The CDR3 nucleotides read TGCGCCAGCAGCCTGGGACAGCAGAGCTCCTATAGTTCACCCCTCCACTTT.

The chain recombines TRBV14 with TRBJ2-7; TRBD1 matches 10 bases. CDR3 length equals 15 residues. The trim removed 3 bases at V and 0 bases at J, leaving 2 bases unmatched. Looked up from germline, CDR1 is SGHDN and CDR2 is FVKESK. As DNA, the CDR3 is TGTGCCAGCAGCCAGGGACAGGGGTACTCCTACGAGCAGTACTTC. Its translation: CASSQGQGYSYEQYF. The full variable domain, with the rest looked up from reference TRBV14 and TRBJ2-7, is EAGVTQFPSHSVIEKGQTVTLRCDPISGHDNLYWYRRVMGKEIKFLLHFVKESKQDESGMPNNRFLAERTGGTYSTLKVQPAELEDSGVYFCASSQGQGYSYEQYFGPGTRLTVT.

This rearrangement joins TRBV29-1 to TRBJ1-4, with D possibly TRBD1 on 5 matching bases. CDR3 length equals 14 residues. The germline gives CDR1 SQVTM, CDR2 ANQGSEA. The V gene lost 4 bases and the J gene lost 2 bases, with 11 bases spanning the gap. CDR3 protein: CSVGRAETNEKLFF. The CDR3 DNA sequence: TGCAGCGTTGGCAGGGCTGAGACTAATGAAAAACTGTTTTTT.

This clonotype was seen more than once but under ten times. The J gene is TRBJ2-5, the V gene TRBV5-4, with 8 positions matching TRBD2. The J segment lost 5 bases and the V segment lost 4 bases, leaving 10 bases of the junction unmatched. Per the germline V gene, CDR1 is SGHNT and CDR2 is YYREEE (reference sequence). The CDR3 is 15 amino acids. CDR3 bases: TGTGCCAGCAGCCGGGGGGGACCCCCTGGGGAGACCCAGTACTTC. This gives the protein CASSRGGPPGETQYF.

The V call is TRBV20-1, the J call TRBJ2-3; 10 nucleotides match TRBD2. Trimming took 1 base from V and 5 from J; bases not matched to a gene: 0. The germline V gene has CDR1 DFQATT and CDR2 SNEGSKA (reference sequence). This CDR3 spans 13 amino acids. The CDR3 is CSARGTSGDTQYF. CDR3 bases: TGCAGTGCTAGAGGGACTAGCGGAGATACGCAGTATTTT.

The V gene is TRBV12-3 or TRBV12-4, the J gene TRBJ1-2; TRBD1 matches at 7 bases. Trimming removed 2 bases from V and 8 bases from J; junction bases left unmatched: 8. The length of the CDR3 is 14 residues. Written as DNA, the CDR3 is TGTGCCAGCAGTTTAAAGGCCCAGGGGGGCGGCTACACCTTC. It translates to CASSLKAQGGGYTF.

The chain has TRBV7-2 and TRBJ1-2; TRBD1 matches 8 bases. The CDR3 spans 15 residues. Germline CDR1 and CDR2: SGHTA and FQGNSA. Germline trimming cut 5 bases from V and 4 bases from J; bases unmatched to any gene: 9. The CDR3 protein is CASSPRRGRPYGYTF. CDR3 sequence (DNA): TGTGCCAGCAGCCCGCGCAGGGGGCGCCCCTATGGCTACACCTTC.

In this sample, this clonotype turned up a few times. V is TRBV11-1 and J is TRBJ2-1; maybe TRBD1 (5 bases). V lost 5 bases and J 8 bases, leaving 16 bases between the germline ends. The germline gives CDR1 SGHAT, CDR2 FQDESV (reference sequence). This CDR3 has 14 amino acids. The CDR3 is CASSAWGGSYEQFF. CDR3 coding DNA: TGTGCCAGCAGCGCGTGGGGCGGTAGTTATGAGCAGTTCTTC.

This sequence joins TRBV11-2 and TRBJ1-2, with D possibly being TRBD1 (5 bases). Germline V gene data show CDR1 as SGHAT and CDR2 as FQNNGV. V was trimmed by 4 bases and J by 0 bases, leaving 18 bases between them. CDR3 length: 17 residues. This CDR3 is CASSSIGTNLANYGYTF. The CDR3 DNA sequence: TGTGCCAGCAGCTCCATAGGGACTAATTTAGCTAACTATGGCTACACCTTC.

V usage is TRBV5-5 and J usage is TRBJ2-1, with TRBD1 matching over 7 bases. Germline CDR1 reads SGHKS; CDR2 reads YYEKEE (reference sequence). J gave up 6 bases and V 0 bases, and 6 bases lay outside the gene matches. CDR3 length: 15 amino acids. In DNA form, the CDR3 reads TGTGCCAGCAGCTTGGAAGAGACAGGGAGCAATGAGCAGTTCTTC. Translating it yields CASSLEETGSNEQFF. Combining the CDR3 with reference TRBV5-5 and TRBJ2-1 gives the whole variable domain DAGVTQSPTHLIKTRGQQVTLRCSPISGHKSVSWYQQVLGQGPQFIFQYYEKEERGRGNFPDRFSARQFPNYSSELNVNALLLGDSALYLCASSLEETGSNEQFFGPGTRLTVL.

This chain links TRBV2 with TRBJ1-1, with D possibly TRBD1 on 5 matching bases. From germline, CDR1 is SNHLY and CDR2 FYNNEI. CDR3 length: 14 amino acids. The V and J ends lost 2 bases and 7 bases respectively, with 14 bases between them. CDR3 DNA sequence: TGTGCCAGCAGTGAATTGTTAAACGGGGGTGAAGCTTTCTTT. This gives the protein CASSELLNGGEAFF.

This clonotype was counted a single time. The V gene is TRBV29-1, the J gene TRBJ2-1; D is ambiguous. The germline V and J ends were trimmed by 0 bases and 3 bases, with 6 bases remaining between them. The CDR3 spans 13 residues. Germline CDR1 reads SQVTM; CDR2 reads ANQGSEA. The CDR3 bases are TGCAGCGTTGAAGATCCGCACTACAATGAGCAGTTCTTC. As protein: CSVEDPHYNEQFF.

Notes on this clonotype: A clone one base away is much larger, so this may be a read error. The rearrangement links TRBV9 to TRBJ2-7; TRBD1 matches 12 bases. The CDR3 totals 15 residues. From germline, CDR1 is SGDLS and CDR2 YYNGEE. CDR3: CANSVEGQGAYEQYF. The CDR3 DNA reads TGTGCCAACAGCGTAGAGGGACAGGGGGCGTACGAGCAGTACTTC.

The CDR3 coding sequence is TGTGCCAGCAGTGAAGCGCGGACTGACACTGAAGCTTTCTTT. Translation: CASSEARTDTEAFF. The rearrangement uses TRBV2 and TRBJ1-1; the D is unclear. V was shortened by 0 bases and J by 3 bases, with 8 bases between the two germline ends. Germline V lookup: CDR1 SNHLY, CDR2 FYNNEI. The CDR3 runs to 14 residues.

The J gene is TRBJ1-2, the V gene TRBV21-1. TRBV21-1 is a pseudogene segment. This CDR3 has 18 amino acids. The CDR3 region is CASKKRALGSEDNYGYTF. CDR3 DNA: TGTGCCAGCAAAAAGAGGGCCCTGGGGTCTGAAGATAACTATGGCTACACCTTC.

V gene TRBV3-1 combines with J gene TRBJ2-3; D remains unclear. This CDR3 contains 17 residues. Germline CDR1 LGHDT, CDR2 YNNKEL (reference sequence). Trimming shortened V by 4 bases and J by 0 bases, and 17 bases separated the two germline ends. The CDR3 sequence is CASSLPSGTPSTDTQYF. CDR3 nucleotides: TGTGCCAGCAGCCTCCCATCAGGAACTCCTAGCACAGATACGCAGTATTTT.

This chain uses TRBV3-1 with TRBJ2-7, with no clear D. The V end was cut by 0 bases, the J end by 5 bases, with 5 bases between. Germline V gene sequence: CDR1 LGHDT, CDR2 YNNKEL (reference sequence). CDR3 length equals 12 residues. In DNA, the CDR3 is TGTGCCAGCAGCCAAGATTTCGACGAGCAGTACTTC. Its protein is CASSQDFDEQYF.

The rearrangement joins TRBV15 to TRBJ2-7; 8 nucleotides match TRBD2. The CDR3 loop spans 16 amino acids. V was pared by 3 bases and J by 2 bases, with 9 bases of the junction left unmatched. From germline, CDR1 is LNHNV and CDR2 YYDKDF (reference sequence). The CDR3 sequence is CATSSSTGGQAYEQYF. The CDR3 region has the DNA TGTGCCACCAGCAGCTCCACGGGAGGGCAAGCCTACGAGCAGTACTTC.

This clonotype was observed a handful of times. The chain employs TRBV20-1 and TRBJ1-2, with a possible D match to TRBD1 (6 bases). The CDR3 extends over 14 amino acids. V was pared by 0 bases and J by 8 bases, with 16 bases between. From germline, CDR1 is DFQATT and CDR2 SNEGSKA (reference sequence). CDR3 residues: CSARDLRGIEGYTF. CDR3 nucleotide sequence: TGCAGTGCTAGAGATCTGAGGGGGATTGAGGGCTACACCTTC.

The rearrangement uses TRBV10-2 and TRBJ1-4, with TRBD1 matching 7 bases. This CDR3 contains 14 residues. Germline V gene lookup returns CDR1 WSHSY and CDR2 SAAADI. The V gene end was trimmed by 8 bases and the J gene end by 6 bases; junction bases not matched to a gene: 9. The CDR3 sequence is CASHPTGSYEKLFF. CDR3 nucleotides: TGCGCCAGCCACCCGACAGGGAGTTATGAAAAACTGTTTTTT.